This T cell receptor beta chain was identified during a study of cytomegalovirus exposure and HLA in healthy donors. Study-wide context: Later analysis reported that the 110 or so validation repertoires shared the platform of the 650 to 700 first-cohort repertoires. Study results and limitations: Within the 100 to 150 validation repertoires, first-cohort TCR clusters tended to co-occur, according to a later analysis. Across donors, most TCRs were seen rarely, yet some public ones were widespread.

Method: immunoSEQ multiplex PCR; TCRdb's copy keeps in-frame clones and lacks some. The table lists about 180,000 clones, 85% of them singletons. The donors were members of the approximately 120-subject validation cohort (separate from the approximately 670-subject first cohort). The CDR3 totals 11 residues. CDR1 is MNHNS, CDR2 SASEGT, per germline. Trimming pared 4 bases from V and 8 bases from J, leaving 8 bases between. About this clone itself: The antigen is not known.

The receptor's source is a man aged 18 to 30 in good health and CMV-seropositive. Sequencing was carried out using PBMCs. This chain connects TRBV6-1 to TRBJ1-2; perhaps TRBD1 as D (5 bases). Written as DNA, the CDR3 is TGTGCCAGCAGTGGGACAAGGGGCTACACCTTC. This encodes CASSGTRGYTF.